This record covers a single T cell receptor beta chain. Its specificity is not known. This sample is drawn from a study of T cells in Graves' hyperthyroidism and ophthalmopathy. Notes on the study in general: Ophthalmopathy got predicted by the model a median about six months before its onset.

Germline CDR1 SGHTA, CDR2 FQGNSA. This CDR3 has 16 residues. The V gene end was trimmed by 1 base and the J gene end by 2 bases; junction bases not matched to a gene: 2. The source material, RNA transcripts, was used to amplify TCR beta CDR3 regions. The TCR CDR3 first-round RT-PCR relied on the HTBI primer set. TCRdb re-called the multiplex PCR reads with MiXCR, one entry per CDR3 protein. The sample holds approximately 300,000 distinct CDR3 sequences, about 17% seen once. The chain couples TRBV7-2 to TRBJ1-5; TRBD1 aligns across 10 bases. Sequencing input: blood. This TCR was recovered from a woman aged 60-75 years with Graves' ophthalmopathy. Written as DNA, the CDR3 is TGTGCCAGCAGCTTAGAAGGGACAGGGGGCAATCAGCCCCAGCATTTT. Translation gives CASSLEGTGGNQPQHF. Full variable domain (outside the CDR3, taken from reference TRBV7-2 and TRBJ1-5): GAGVSQSPSNKVTEKGKDVELRCDPISGHTALYWYRQSLGQGLEFLIYFQGNSAPDKSGLPSDRFSAERTGGSVSTLTIQRTQQEDSAVYLCASSLEGTGGNQPQHFGDGTRLSIL.